The T cell receptor beta chain described here comes from a study of cytomegalovirus exposure and HLA in healthy donors (dated 2017 in TCRdb). Turning to the overall study: In an earlier analysis of around 540 of the donors, 276 Gb of sequence data and some 120 million unique TCR beta sequences from about 179 million T cells were reported. A later analysis re-examined previously published TCR beta repertoires from about 670 donors and added high-resolution HLA genotyping to investigate patterns of TCR occurrence. Along with the roughly 710-subject first cohort, a separate validation cohort of around 110 different subjects was used. To predict cytomegalovirus infection status, the study combined high-throughput TCR immunosequencing, statistical association of individual TCRs with disease status, and machine learning. Several DR-DQ haplotypes were treated as single units for association and clustering because of strong linkage in the cohort. Rather than drawing on any new phenotypic data, the later analysis identified candidate immune exposures from TCR beta sequences and the way those sequences occurred across donors. Alongside the repertoire data, information on donor age, sex, ethnicity and CMV serostatus was compiled. The study profiled the T cell repertoires of about 720 subjects by immunosequencing and related them to cytomegalovirus serostatus. Every discovery cohort repertoire had been produced on one sequencing platform. Among about 400 genotyped donors of the cohort, an average of around 250,000 unique TCR beta nucleotide sequences was sequenced per donor, of which about 18% were non-productive. The study was designed to test whether signatures of past pathogen exposure could be identified by cataloging public T cell receptors. Roughly 300 gigabases of sequencing data and about 92 million unique TCR sequences made up an early release that covered fewer than 650 HLA-typed donors. Of the 398 genotyped donors, approximately 83% fell in the genetic ancestry cluster associated with self-reported Caucasian donors. In an earlier analysis of roughly 540 of the donors, high-throughput TCR beta sequencing was used to judge whether each TCR beta V gene segment behaved as functional or pseudogenic. The number of donors typed differed by locus, with roughly 629-640 for A, B, C, DRB1 and DQB1, roughly 520 for DQA1, 600 to 610 for DPA1, and roughly 450 for DPB1. Class I and class II HLA loci were covered by the typing at four-digit resolution. In a later genetic analysis, genome-wide SNP genotypes for 398 of the 666 donors were used, and that subset was treated as a discovery cohort. Study-wide findings and limitations: A later analysis reported that several top co-occurrence clusters appeared linked to parvovirus B19, influenza, CMV and Epstein-Barr virus. A later analysis found that TCR association rates varied across HLA loci, with DRB1 alleles showing the most associated TCRs and HLA-C alleles the fewest. It was suggested by the authors that the approach could potentially be generalized to other disease states and immunological phenotypes. Because counts were too low, approximately 18 rarely observed V segments, including chromosome 9 orphons, were excluded from the earlier analysis of several hundred of the donors. A further reported finding was that TCR beta sequences accurately predicted the HLA-A and HLA-B alleles for most subjects in the first cohort. Cytomegalovirus status was reported to be diagnosed by the classifier with high specificity and sensitivity in both the original and validation cohorts. At a false discovery rate of 0.05, a later analysis linked about 17,000 TCR beta sequences to specific HLA alleles. Presence/absence analyses assumed roughly uniform sequencing depth across donors, an assumption that may not hold. In the study, around 150 TCR beta chains were listed as associated with cytomegalovirus. In an earlier analysis of over 550 of the donors, most TCR beta V segments were observed in productive rearrangements about 87% or about 30% of the time, broadly matching IMGT annotations. The only immune exposure information available for the cohort was CMV serostatus. In a later genetic analysis, fewer N-insertions in productive TCRs were reported among donors in an Asian-associated ancestry cluster than the approximately 670-donor mean. Three of the identified cytomegalovirus-associated TCR beta chains were confirmed in vitro to be specific for cytomegalovirus antigens. A cluster of highly shared sequence variants was judged likely to be a technical artifact of the sequencing pipeline. Most TCR sequences were observed very rarely across donors, whereas some public TCRs were present in many individuals. A later analysis found that most CMV-associated TCR beta chains appeared HLA-restricted, with HLA associations seemingly driven largely by CMV exposure. Compared with equally common non-associated chains, HLA-associated TCR beta chains in a later analysis were more clonally expanded and had lower generation probabilities. Linkage disequilibrium might explain the correlated functional status among segregating V segments, but an unknown experimental factor could not be excluded. Only TCR beta chains were sequenced in this cohort, and the absence of alpha or paired-chain data limited detectable features. Because HLA typing was missing for some donors at each locus, association tests included only the typed subset. The 87-base-pair reads could not distinguish some IMGT-functional V segments, including TRBV6-2 and TRBV6-3, so those segments were excluded. A later genetic analysis associated a missense DCLRE1C variant with V-gene and J-gene trimming of TCR beta chains, and an independent cohort replicated the association. When HLA alleles, especially DR and DQ, strongly co-occurred, attributing TCR associations to individual alleles was difficult.

The germline V gene (reference sequence) supplies CDR1 SEHNR and CDR2 FQNEAQ. The CDR3 starts with the cysteine, ends with the phenylalanine, and has 15 residues. This entry keeps only the CDR3 DNA: 45 bases, framed from base 1. After removal of 4 bases from V and 5 bases from J, the junction retains 5 bases not matched to a gene. Library creation used the immunoSEQ multiplex PCR assay. For the multiplex PCR, a mixture combining 60 forward primers for TCR Vbeta segments and 13 reverse primers for TCR Jbeta segments was used. Amplification of the CDR3 region of rearranged TCR beta genes was performed with a multiplex PCR assay on genomic DNA. The amplified TCR beta libraries were sequenced on the Illumina HiSeq System as 87-base-pair reads. The study's own analysis went as follows. A later analysis tallied 75 million to 85 million unique TCR beta chains across the 700 or so repertoires, and around 9.9 million of those chains were shared by two or more donors. Raw reads were error-corrected and collapsed into unique sequences with a nearest-neighbor algorithm that merged closely related sequences to remove PCR and sequencing errors. To assign V, D and J gene segments, CDR3 sequences were aligned to IMGT reference sequences. For a sequence to be retained, at least a six-nucleotide match to both a V gene segment and a J gene segment was required. Rearrangements were called productive when the CDR3 lacked stop codons and stayed in frame with V and J; all others were non-productive. Following IMGT convention, CDR3 was defined as the stretch from the second conserved V-encoded cysteine to the conserved J-encoded phenylalanine. In an earlier analysis of 587 of the donors, sequences lacking an unambiguous match to a single V gene segment were excluded. An earlier analysis of fewer than 750 of the donors classified V segments as functional when productive rearrangements were above 56.7% and as segregating when the standard deviation between donors was above 5%. A statistical classification framework was developed to diagnose cytomegalovirus status using the catalog of TCR beta chain sequences. In a later analysis, TCR nucleotide sequences were compared against IMGT/GENE-DB human TR gene sequences so that V and J genes could be assigned. In a later analysis, CDR3 sequences and most-parsimonious VDJ recombination scenarios were assigned using the TCRdist pipeline. In a later analysis, each TCR beta chain was defined by its CDR3 amino acid sequence together with its V-gene family, and reads lacking a unique V-gene family were excluded. To address suspected cross-contamination and a sequencing artifact, a later analysis removed 550 to 750 highly shared, low-generation-probability nucleotide sequences. In a later analysis, a clonal expansion index for each public chain was calculated from normalized within-repertoire ranks of inferred template counts. In a later analysis, generation probabilities were computed using a VDJ recombination model fitted to out-of-frame rearrangements, and the results were checked against IGoR. A later analysis scored TCR-TCR, TCR-HLA and TCR-CMV co-occurrence with hypergeometric tests, applying a repertoire-size bias correction to TCR pairs. To estimate false discovery rates, a later analysis permuted the HLA or CMV assignments 20 times. A later analysis grouped co-occurring TCRs with DBSCAN, adding TCRdist sequence similarity when clustering within HLA-allele-positive subsets. Repertoires with fewer than 30,000 or more than 120,000 public chains, plus five repertoires with anomalous nucleotide sharing, were excluded from co-occurrence clustering. TCRdb limited this immuneACCESS table to in-frame rearrangements with V and J called. A share of clones is missing; checked studies link under half to unresolved V genes, and the rest is unexplained. V and J calls and clone size are copied from that table; D and trimming were computed from the DNA. The sample yields roughly 160,000 clones; roughly 80% were counted once. The ten largest clones represent more than 8% of the sample.

In total, fewer than 750 healthy bone marrow donors made up the cohort. At the time of sampling, all cohort members were nominally healthy, though unrecorded immune exposures were likely present. The donor was CMV seropositive and belonged to the group of around 300 seropositive cohort members. Each donor provided a peripheral blood sample, and peripheral blood mononuclear cells were used for TCR beta sequencing. The Qiagen DNeasy Blood Extraction Kit was used to extract genomic DNA from the blood cell samples. Note on this clone: Its antigen target is currently unknown. It has no much larger one-base neighbor in the sample; base qualities were not kept.

The sequencing input was PBMCs. The origin of this receptor is a male donor in good health and CMV-seropositive. The chain is encoded by TRBV7-9 joined to TRBJ2-2, with 9 middle bases fitting TRBD1. The nucleotide sequence is TGTGCCAGCAGCTCGGACAGGGGCAGAACCGGGGAGCTGTTTTTT. This translates into CASSSDRGRTGELFF. Outside the CDR3, residues come from the reference TRBV7-9 and TRBJ2-2 proteins, so the full variable domain is: DTGVSQNPRHKITKRGQNVTFRCDPISEHNRLYWYRQTLGQGPEFLTYFQNEAQLEKSRLLSDRFSAERPKGSFSTLEIQRTEQGDSAMYLCASSSDRGRTGELFFGEGSRLTVL.